This TCR beta chain was captured by sequencing in a study of STAT3 mutations in large granular lymphocyte leukemia. Turning to the study itself: More than half of T-LGLL patients received immunosuppressive therapy. Study results and caveats: Some patients had persisting codominant clonotypes that could mask small clones. In several patients, dominant TCR clone burden exceeded STAT3 mutant burden. Every T-LGLL patient had at least one immunodominant TCRbeta clonotype.

In this sample, this clone turned up a few times. Its antigen is unknown. V lost 2 bases and J 2 bases, leaving 10 bases between the germline ends. The CDR3 runs 13 residues. Germline loops: CDR1 GTSNPN, CDR2 SVGIG (reference sequence). TCRbeta libraries averaged around 39,000 productive templates per sample. The table came from immunoSEQ multiplex PCR; TCRdb's copy has only in-frame clones and leaves some out. The repertoire holds roughly 4,000 clones, with 30% to 40% as singletons. Sequenced input: peripheral blood mononuclear cells. The source of this sequence is a man aged 60 to 69 with T-cell large granular lymphocyte leukemia. Some clones in this sample may be carry-over from other donors' samples. This chain links TRBV30 with TRBJ2-7; a weak D match, TRBD1 (6 bases). This chain's CDR3 is CAWSPQGTYEQYF. The DNA of the CDR3 is TGTGCCTGGAGTCCCCAGGGGACCTACGAGCAGTACTTC.